The clone carrying this T cell receptor beta chain has more than one count but fewer than ten. The germline V gene has CDR1 MNHEY and CDR2 SVGEGT. Trimming stripped 2 bases from V and 5 bases from J, with 18 bases between. The CDR3 sequence is 16 residues long. This record comes from a study of response to subunit inactivated influenza vaccine. Each CDR3 protein gets one entry after TCRdb re-called the RT-PCR reads with MiXCR. Among more than 500,000 distinct CDR3 sequences listed, about 11% were seen once. These data were likewise used in another study, on T cells expressing NK-cell markers. From that report: In generating TCR beta cDNA, 5'RACE template switching with UMIs was used. Seropositivity for HCMV was found in seven of the eight sequenced donors, with one seronegative.

The TCR sequence derives from a man in his forties or fifties who received an inactivated influenza vaccine. The specimen comprised PBMCs from blood, sampled on the day of vaccination. The rearrangement uses TRBV6-2 or TRBV6-3 and TRBJ1-1; TRBD1 is a possible D gene (5 bases). CDR3 in DNA: TGTGCCAGCAGTTACACGGGGGGGATTGGTGGGACTGAAGCTTTCTTT. As protein: CASSYTGGIGGTEAFF.